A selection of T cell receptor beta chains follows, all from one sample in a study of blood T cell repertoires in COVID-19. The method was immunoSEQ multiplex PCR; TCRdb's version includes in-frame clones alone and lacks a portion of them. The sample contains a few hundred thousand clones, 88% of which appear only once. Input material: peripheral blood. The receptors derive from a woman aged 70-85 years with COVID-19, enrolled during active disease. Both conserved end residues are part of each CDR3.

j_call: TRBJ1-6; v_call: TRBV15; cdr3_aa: CATSRVGGRYNSPLHF
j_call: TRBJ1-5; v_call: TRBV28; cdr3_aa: CASSLSRVNQPQHF
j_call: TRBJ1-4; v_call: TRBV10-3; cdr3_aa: CAISTGVGNEKLFF
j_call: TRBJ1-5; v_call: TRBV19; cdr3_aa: CASRGTGGNQPQHF
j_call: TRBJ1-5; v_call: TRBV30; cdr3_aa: CAWSVRGNQPQHF
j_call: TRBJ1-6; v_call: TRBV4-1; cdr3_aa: CASSQDWQGAKNSPLHF
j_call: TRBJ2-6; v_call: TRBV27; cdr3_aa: CASRRQGAGANVLTF
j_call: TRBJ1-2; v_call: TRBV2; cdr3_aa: CASRTTPSSYGYTF
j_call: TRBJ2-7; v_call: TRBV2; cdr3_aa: CASSFGTNYEQYF
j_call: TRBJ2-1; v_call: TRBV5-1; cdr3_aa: CASSEGLADYNEQFF
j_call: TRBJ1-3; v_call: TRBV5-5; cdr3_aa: CASSLRVGNTIYF
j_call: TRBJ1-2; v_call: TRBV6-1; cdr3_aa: CASSEGLANYGYTF
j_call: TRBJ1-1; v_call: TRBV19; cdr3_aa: CASKAQGENTEAFF
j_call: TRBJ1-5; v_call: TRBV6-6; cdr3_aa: CASSYGDQPQHF
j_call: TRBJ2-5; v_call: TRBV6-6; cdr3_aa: CASSPAAGGGETQYF
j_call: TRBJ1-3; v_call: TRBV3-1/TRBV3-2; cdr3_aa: CASSQDGGAGNTIYF
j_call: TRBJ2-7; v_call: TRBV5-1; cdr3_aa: CASSFWDSAYEQYF
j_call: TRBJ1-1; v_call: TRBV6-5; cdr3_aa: CASSYSTGSHTEAFF
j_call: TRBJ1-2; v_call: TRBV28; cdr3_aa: CAIRPLGQKNYGYTF
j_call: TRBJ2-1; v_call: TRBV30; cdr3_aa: CAWNTGGSYNEQFF
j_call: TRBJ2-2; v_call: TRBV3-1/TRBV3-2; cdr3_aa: CASSQGTDFTGELFF
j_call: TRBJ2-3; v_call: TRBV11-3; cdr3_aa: CASSLWTSGSSTDTQYF
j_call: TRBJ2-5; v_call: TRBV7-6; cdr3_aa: CASSLGAMAGGNFGTQYF
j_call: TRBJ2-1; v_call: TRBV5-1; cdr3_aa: CASSLAGGLNEQFF
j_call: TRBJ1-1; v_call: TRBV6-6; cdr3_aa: CASRLQYPEAFF
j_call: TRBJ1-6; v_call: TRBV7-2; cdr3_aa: CASSLTTGPLHF
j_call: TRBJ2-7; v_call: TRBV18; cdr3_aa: CASSPREGALDEQYF
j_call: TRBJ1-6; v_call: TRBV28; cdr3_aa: CASTSSGGSPLHF